These 14 T cell receptor beta chains came from one sample sequenced in a study of PD-L1 blockade in urothelial cancer (dated by TCRdb to 2016 to 2017). Read against the paper, the sample's time point label means: peripheral blood 6 weeks after treatment start. Library prep was done by the immunoSEQ multiplex PCR assay. TCRdb mirrors the immuneACCESS table, restricted to in-frame sequences. Some clones are absent from its copies; in checked studies, under half trace to an unresolved V gene, and the reason for the others is unknown. The sample table shows around 53,000 clones, and roughly 84% are seen once. Roughly 1.8% of the sample comes from the top ten. The source was PBMCs, collected around atezolizumab (anti-PD-L1) treatment. These receptor sequences come from a man aged 45 to 65 with urothelial cancer.

The rearrangement joins TRBV6-1 to TRBJ1-2; TRBD1 agrees at 7 bases. CDR1 and CDR2 (germline): MNHNS, SASEGT. V shed 7 bases, J shed 5 bases, and the junction held 4 bases outside the gene matches. The CDR3 is 12 residues long. CDR3 sequence reads: CASNQGGYGYTF. The CDR3 nucleotides are TGTGCCAGCAATCAGGGGGGATATGGCTACACCTTC.

The chain combines TRBV7-9 with TRBJ2-1; D perhaps matches TRBD1 (7 bases). CDR1 is SEHNR and CDR2 is FQNEAQ in the germline V gene (reference sequence). The CDR3 is made up of 16 amino acids. The V end lost 3 bases, the J end lost 6 bases, and 18 bases lay between the germline ends. Here the CDR3 reads CASSLGGSRTGNEQFF. CDR3 nucleotides: TGTGCCAGCAGCTTGGGAGGTAGTCGGACAGGCAATGAGCAGTTCTTC.

The chain uses TRBV9 and TRBJ1-6, with 7 bases fitting TRBD1. V was pared by 4 bases and J by 7 bases, with 5 bases of the junction left unmatched. The CDR3 covers 14 residues. Germline V gene data show CDR1 as SGDLS and CDR2 as YYNGEE. The CDR3 DNA sequence: TGTGCCAGCAGCCTCACAGGGGCAAATTCACCCCTCCACTTT. It yields the protein CASSLTGANSPLHF.

The chain combines TRBV9 with TRBJ2-1; 8 bases map to TRBD2. There are 17 residues in the CDR3. Germline V gene sequence: CDR1 SGDLS, CDR2 YYNGEE. The junction had 13 bases not matched to a gene; V was cut back by 0 bases and J by 8 bases. This CDR3 is CASSVVGTRSVLDEQFF. For the CDR3, the DNA is TGTGCCAGCAGCGTAGTAGGGACTAGGTCAGTTCTGGATGAGCAGTTCTTC.

The chain uses TRBV19 and TRBJ1-2; 7 positions agree with TRBD1. Per germline, CDR1 LNHDA and CDR2 SQIVND (reference sequence). CDR3 length: 15 residues. V was clipped by 5 bases and J by 0 bases; unmatched bases: 6. In nucleotides, the CDR3 is TGTGCCAGTAGTTCTGGACAGGCCACTAACTATGGCTACACCTTC. This codes for CASSSGQATNYGYTF.

Regarding this clone: Compared with germline, one end of the junction differs, possibly owing to a read error. The V gene is TRBV7-7, the J gene TRBJ2-2; 8 nucleotides line up with TRBD1. Per the germline V gene, CDR1 is SSHAT and CDR2 is FNYEAQ (reference sequence). CDR3 size: 16 residues. Here the CDR3 reads CASSLVGRGRTGELFF. Here the CDR3 DNA reads TGTGCTAGCAGCTTAGTTGGCAGGGGGCGAACCGGGGAGCTGTTTTTT.

The chain carries TRBV30 and TRBJ2-5; D gene ambiguous. Germline CDR1 GTSNPN, CDR2 SVGIG (reference sequence). Trimming shortened V by 2 bases and J by 3 bases, and 13 bases separated the two germline ends. This CDR3 is built from 14 residues. The CDR3 sequence is CAWSPRTEKETQYF. The DNA for the CDR3 is TGTGCCTGGAGTCCTCGCACAGAAAAAGAGACCCAGTACTTC.

The rearrangement uses TRBV5-6 and TRBJ2-1; weak D call: TRBD1 (5 bases). The V gene's germline CDR1 is SGHDT and CDR2 YYEEEE. CDR3 length: 15 amino acids. V was shortened by 7 bases and J by 3 bases, with 17 bases between the two germline ends. The CDR3 reads CASFFRRVGYNEQFF. Written as DNA, the CDR3 is TGTGCCAGCTTTTTTCGCAGGGTGGGCTACAATGAGCAGTTCTTC.

The chain employs TRBV19 and TRBJ2-3; possible D gene TRBD2, 5 bases. Per the germline V gene, CDR1 is LNHDA and CDR2 is SQIVND (reference sequence). V shed 7 bases and J shed 4 bases, with 21 bases lying between them. This CDR3 spans 16 amino acids. CDR3 loop: CASTGQRTPGSDTQYF. The CDR3 DNA is TGTGCCAGTACCGGGCAAAGGACGCCGGGGTCAGATACGCAGTATTTT.

The rearrangement joins TRBV21-1 to TRBJ2-1; TRBD2 is the table's D call and was not checked against the DNA. TRBV21-1 is annotated as a pseudogene. The CDR3 contains 16 residues. This CDR3 is CASRGVAGSSYNEQFF. In DNA, the CDR3 is TGTGCCAGCAGGGGGGTAGCGGGAAGCTCCTACAATGAGCAGTTCTTC.

The V and J genes are TRBV5-4 and TRBJ2-7; 13 bases are shared with TRBD2. This CDR3 region has 16 residues. The trim removed 3 bases at V and 9 bases at J, leaving 12 bases unmatched. The germline V gene has CDR1 SGHNT and CDR2 YYREEE (reference sequence). The CDR3 reads CASSSGLAGVSGGQYF. DNA for the CDR3: TGTGCCAGCAGCTCCGGACTAGCGGGAGTAAGTGGAGGGCAGTACTTC.

The V and J genes are TRBV10-3 and TRBJ1-3; D ambiguous. This CDR3 is 15 amino acids long. The V gene lost 2 bases and the J gene lost 0 bases, with 8 bases spanning the gap. Germline V gene sequence: CDR1 ENHRY, CDR2 SYGVKD. The CDR3 nucleotides read TGTGCCATCAGTGAGGCCGGTACCTCTGGAAACACCATATATTTT. As protein: CAISEAGTSGNTIYF.

The V gene is TRBV6-5, the J gene TRBJ1-5; D not certain. From germline, CDR1 is MNHEY and CDR2 SVGAGI. Trimming stripped 2 bases from V and 3 bases from J, with 14 bases between. CDR3 size: 16 residues. CDR3 DNA sequence: TGTGCCAGCAGTTACGCCAGGAGCGGCGACAATCAGCCCCAGCATTTT. Encoded protein: CASSYARSGDNQPQHF.

The J gene is TRBJ2-3, the V gene TRBV6-5; 13 bases map to TRBD2. V lost 4 bases to trimming and J lost 4 bases; unmatched junction nucleotides: 5. The germline CDR1 and CDR2 sequences are MNHEY and SVGAGI. The CDR3 is made up of 16 amino acids. The CDR3 is CASSFIGLAGADTQYF. Here the CDR3 DNA reads TGTGCCAGCAGTTTCATAGGACTAGCGGGGGCAGATACGCAGTATTTT.